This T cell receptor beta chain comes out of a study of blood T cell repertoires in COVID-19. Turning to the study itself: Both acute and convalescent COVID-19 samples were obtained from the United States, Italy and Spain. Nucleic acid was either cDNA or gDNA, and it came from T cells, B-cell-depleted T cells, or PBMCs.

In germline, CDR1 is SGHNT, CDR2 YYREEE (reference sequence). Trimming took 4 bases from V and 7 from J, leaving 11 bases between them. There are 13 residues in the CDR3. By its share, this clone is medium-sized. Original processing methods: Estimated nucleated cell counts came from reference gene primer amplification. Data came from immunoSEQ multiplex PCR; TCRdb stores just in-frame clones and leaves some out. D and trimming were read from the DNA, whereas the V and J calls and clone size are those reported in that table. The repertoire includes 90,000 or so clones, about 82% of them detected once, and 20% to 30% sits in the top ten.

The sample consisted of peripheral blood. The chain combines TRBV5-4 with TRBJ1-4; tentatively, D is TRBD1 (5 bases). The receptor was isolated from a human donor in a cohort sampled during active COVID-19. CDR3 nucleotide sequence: TGTGCCAGCAGCGTCGACAGAGTTGAAAAACTGTTTTTT. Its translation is CASSVDRVEKLFF.